What follows are 20 T cell receptor beta chains derived from one specimen sequenced in a study of T-cell memory formation after mild COVID-19. TCRdb passed the 5' RACE reads through MiXCR, listing each CDR3 protein once. The repertoire consists of roughly 600,000 distinct CDR3 sequences, with roughly 18% occurring once and the leading ten covering 9.5% to 15%. What was sequenced was PBMCs or a T cell subset sorted from them (not recorded which). Receptors originate from an adult woman who had mild COVID-19 (a few samples of this study predate the infection). Cell type and time point are not known.

The chain joins TRBV4-1 to TRBJ1-1; 12 nucleotides align to TRBD1. The V gene's germline CDR1 is MGHRA and CDR2 YSYEKL. V was pared by 0 bases and J by 3 bases, with 8 bases of the junction left unmatched. The CDR3 totals 18 residues. The CDR3, as DNA: TGCGCCAGCAGCCAAGATAGGGACAGGGGGCGCGTTGACACTGAAGCTTTCTTT. It encodes CASSQDRDRGRVDTEAFF.

This sequence joins TRBV10-3 and TRBJ2-1; TRBD2 agrees at 10 bases. Losses at the gene ends were 10 bases for V and 0 bases for J; bases not matched to a gene: 9. The CDR3 sequence is 16 residues long. Germline CDR1 and CDR2: ENHRY and SYGVKD. CDR3 residues: CATKASSGSSYNEQFF. DNA of the CDR3: TGTGCCACCAAAGCCTCTAGCGGGAGCTCCTACAATGAGCAGTTCTTC.

The rearrangement uses TRBV5-1 and TRBJ2-2, with TRBD2 matching 7 bases. Trimming cost V 4 bases and J 2 bases; bases outside gene matches: 5. The germline V gene has CDR1 SGHRS and CDR2 YFSETQ. The CDR3 extends over 15 amino acids. The CDR3: CASSPGGFNTGELFF. For the CDR3, the DNA is TGCGCCAGCAGCCCGGGGGGATTTAACACCGGGGAGCTGTTTTTT.

This chain joins TRBV12-3 or TRBV12-4 and TRBJ1-1; 8 bases line up with TRBD1. V shed 7 bases, J shed 5 bases, and the junction held 18 bases outside the gene matches. This CDR3 contains 17 residues. DNA for the CDR3: TGTGCCAGCACCTACGGCCTGCCGGGCAGGGGGCCAACTGAAGCTTTCTTT. Its protein product is CASTYGLPGRGPTEAFF.

A single count supports this clonotype. The chain carries TRBV11-3 and TRBJ2-2, with no clear D. The CDR3 runs 12 residues. Trimming pared 1 base from V and 8 bases from J, leaving 5 bases between. From germline, CDR1 is SGHNT and CDR2 YENEEA. CDR3 DNA: TGTGCCAGCAGCTTAGTGTTTGGGGAGCTGTTTTTT. Amino acids: CASSLVFGELFF.

The chain employs TRBV7-9 and TRBJ2-5; 11 bases are shared with TRBD2. The CDR3 covers 16 residues. Germline assignment: CDR1 SEHNR and CDR2 FQNEAQ (reference sequence). Losses at the gene ends were 5 bases for V and 5 bases for J; bases not matched to a gene: 10. The CDR3 loop is CASSPGTSGRIETQYF. Here the CDR3 DNA reads TGTGCCAGCAGCCCGGGTACTAGCGGGAGAATCGAGACCCAGTACTTC. The full variable domain, its missing parts supplied by reference TRBV7-9 and TRBJ2-5, is DTGVSQNPRHKITKRGQNVTFRCDPISEHNRLYWYRQTLGQGPEFLTYFQNEAQLEKSRLLSDRFSAERPKGSFSTLEIQRTEQGDSAMYLCASSPGTSGRIETQYFGPGTRLLVL.

This clonotype was picked up a small number of times. V and J are TRBV20-1 and TRBJ2-7; no firm D call. The germline V gene encodes CDR1 DFQATT and CDR2 SNEGSKA (reference sequence). V gave up 3 bases and J gave up 5 bases, with 14 bases separating them. The CDR3 extends over 13 amino acids. This chain's CDR3 is CSARAGSKNEQYF. The CDR3 DNA is TGCAGTGCTAGGGCTGGTAGCAAGAACGAGCAGTACTTC.

The chain has TRBV30 and TRBJ1-2, with 8 bases fitting TRBD1. V lost 4 bases to trimming and J lost 8 bases; unmatched junction nucleotides: 21. Per the germline V gene, CDR1 is GTSNPN and CDR2 is SVGIG (reference sequence). The CDR3 is made up of 17 amino acids. Here the CDR3 DNA reads TGTGCCTGGATATATCCCGACAGGGGACCCCTGAGTCGAGGCTACACCTTC. Amino acids: CAWIYPDRGPLSRGYTF.

This clonotype was seen many times. V is TRBV7-9 and J is TRBJ1-1; TRBD1 agrees at 8 bases. Trimming took 1 base from V and 4 from J; bases not matched to a gene: 2. The CDR3 is 14 residues long. Germline V gene sequence: CDR1 SEHNR, CDR2 FQNEAQ (reference sequence). The DNA of the CDR3 is TGTGCCAGCAGCTTAGGAGGACAGGGCACTGAAGCTTTCTTT. It is translated as CASSLGGQGTEAFF.

In this sample, this clonotype turned up a few times. V and J are TRBV29-1 and TRBJ1-5, with D uncertain. The V gene's germline CDR1 is SQVTM and CDR2 ANQGSEA. This CDR3 has 14 amino acids. V was pared by 6 bases and J by 1 base, with 13 bases between. CDR3 residues: CSVFQDASNQPQHF. In DNA, the CDR3 is TGCAGCGTCTTCCAGGACGCAAGCAATCAGCCCCAGCATTTT.

This chain connects TRBV7-9 to TRBJ1-1; a weak D match, TRBD1 (5 bases). There are 14 residues in the CDR3. Between the trimmed V and J ends, which lost 5 bases and 0 bases, there was a span of 10 bases. Per the germline V gene, CDR1 is SEHNR and CDR2 is FQNEAQ (reference sequence). CDR3 loop: CASSPAGVNTEAFF. The CDR3 DNA follows: TGTGCCAGCAGCCCAGCGGGGGTGAACACTGAAGCTTTCTTT.

There are a few counts of this clonotype. V gene TRBV4-2 combines with J gene TRBJ2-1; 10 bases line up with TRBD2. CDR3 length equals 18 residues. The junction had 9 bases not matched to a gene; V was cut back by 0 bases and J by 4 bases. The germline CDR1 and CDR2 sequences are LGHNA and YNFKEQ. The CDR3 loop is CASSQEPVRTSGYNEQFF. CDR3 DNA sequence: TGTGCCAGCAGCCAAGAACCGGTTCGGACTAGCGGATACAATGAGCAGTTCTTC.

This clonotype was found a few times. This chain links TRBV10-3 with TRBJ2-3; weak D call: TRBD1 (5 bases). Germline-derived CDR1 and CDR2 are ENHRY and SYGVKD. This CDR3 is 13 amino acids long. Deletions cut 6 bases from V and 2 bases from J, with 9 bases between. The CDR3 nucleotides are TGTGCCATCAGGGGGCGGATCACAGATACGCAGTATTTT. The encoded protein is CAIRGRITDTQYF.

This chain uses TRBV5-6 with TRBJ1-5; 7 bases map to TRBD1. V was clipped by 1 base and J by 7 bases; unmatched bases: 5. The CDR3 length is 14 residues. Germline CDR1 and CDR2: SGHDT and YYEEEE. Written as DNA, the CDR3 is TGTGCCAGCAGCTTGCGAGGGGGCCGGCAGCCCCAGCATTTT. It codes for CASSLRGGRQPQHF. Full variable domain (rest looked up from reference TRBV5-6 and TRBJ1-5): DAGVTQSPTHLIKTRGQQVTLRCSPKSGHDTVSWYQQALGQGPQFIFQYYEEEERQRGNFPDRFSGHQFPNYSSELNVNALLLGDSALYLCASSLRGGRQPQHFGDGTRLSIL.

This clonotype was seen more than once but under ten times. The gene calls are TRBV2 and TRBJ2-7, with TRBD1 matching 8 bases. CDR1 and CDR2 (germline): SNHLY, FYNNEI. This CDR3 region has 15 residues. The trim removed 3 bases at V and 2 bases at J, leaving 6 bases unmatched. The CDR3 sequence: CASSERGQVTYEQYF. CDR3 bases: TGTGCCAGCAGTGAGCGGGGACAGGTCACCTACGAGCAGTACTTC.

The chain uses TRBV7-2 and TRBJ2-1, with TRBD1 matching over 9 bases. V lost 6 bases, J lost 10 bases, and 10 bases stayed unmatched. CDR1 and CDR2 (germline): SGHTA, FQGNSA. This CDR3 contains 14 residues. DNA of the CDR3: TGTGCCAGCAGAACGGACAGGGGCTTAACCGAGCAGTTCTTC. Translating gives CASRTDRGLTEQFF.

V and J are TRBV29-1 and TRBJ1-1, with 7 nucleotides matching TRBD1. Germline V lookup: CDR1 SQVTM, CDR2 ANQGSEA. There are 15 residues in the CDR3. Unmatched junction bases numbered 10, after V lost 6 bases and J lost 0 bases. CDR3 in DNA: TGCAGCGTCGGGACAGCACTGAGGATGAACACTGAAGCTTTCTTT. This codes for CSVGTALRMNTEAFF.

In its sample, this clonotype was seen a few times. The V and J genes are TRBV30 and TRBJ2-1, with D possibly TRBD1 on 6 matching bases. This CDR3 spans 14 amino acids. CDR1 GTSNPN and CDR2 SVGIG come from the germline V gene (reference sequence). With 2 bases removed from V and 8 bases from J, the gap between germline ends came to 16 bases. The CDR3 DNA is TGTGCCTGGAGTCCTGGGGCAGGGGCGGATGAGCAGTTCTTC. This encodes CAWSPGAGADEQFF. Full variable domain (missing parts from reference TRBV30 and TRBJ2-1): SQTIHQWPATLVQPVGSPLSLECTVEGTSNPNLYWYRQAAGRGLQLLFYSVGIGQISSEVPQNLSASRPQDRQFILSSKKLLLSDSGFYLCAWSPGAGADEQFFGPGTRLTVL.

This chain uses TRBV20-1 with TRBJ1-2, with a tentative D call TRBD1 (5 bases). The CDR3 covers 16 residues. Germline V lookup: CDR1 DFQATT, CDR2 SNEGSKA (reference sequence). V lost 3 bases to trimming and J lost 3 bases, with 20 bases between them. The CDR3 DNA reads as TGCAGTGCTAGTAATCCAGGGTCCAAGACCTACTATGGCTACACCTTC. Translating it yields CSASNPGSKTYYGYTF.

This clonotype was counted a few times. The V and J genes are TRBV5-6 and TRBJ1-1; TRBD1 aligns across 7 bases. The germline V gene has CDR1 SGHDT and CDR2 YYEEEE. This CDR3 is built from 15 residues. V shed 4 bases, J shed 5 bases, and the junction held 11 bases outside the gene matches. CDR3 region: CASSPLQGSGTEAFF. The DNA for the CDR3 is TGTGCCAGCAGCCCGTTACAGGGGAGTGGAACTGAAGCTTTCTTT.